The clone carrying this T cell receptor beta chain has only a few counts. Its antigen remains unidentified. Time point described: persistent/refractory GD, antithyroid drugs over 5 years with positive TRAb. Isolated PBMC RNA provided the starting material for the TCR library. Roughly 10 milliliters of peripheral blood went into EDTA tubes. Germline trimming cut 3 bases from V and 0 bases from J; bases unmatched to any gene: 2. CDR1 and CDR2 (germline): SGHTA, FQGTGA. The CDR3 length is 15 residues. The data were obtained in a study of regulatory T cells in long-lasting Graves disease. Study context: A definition of persistent Graves' disease required over 5 years of antithyroid drugs plus positive TSH receptor antibodies.

Relying on iRepertoire HTBI primers and Arm-PCR of CDR3 regions, the team built TCR beta libraries. One entry per CDR3 protein, called by TCRdb with MiXCR from the multiplex PCR reads. The sample holds more than 650,000 distinct CDR3 sequences, about 32% seen once. The study, taken as a whole, reports: Compared with new cases, persistent Graves' patients showed reduced TCR diversity. Preferential use of TRBV28, TRBJ1-2 and TRBJ2-5 was seen in persistent disease.

Sequenced here: peripheral blood mononuclear cells (PBMCs), sampled when the disease was refractory, from a patient treated with antithyroid drugs. The source of this sequence is a female donor with Graves disease. V usage is TRBV7-3 and J usage is TRBJ2-1; 7 bases match TRBD2. CDR3 bases: TGTGCCAGCAGCTTGACTAGCCGCTCCTACAATGAGCAGTTCTTC. Its protein product is CASSLTSRSYNEQFF.